These 25 T cell receptor beta chains were all obtained from the same sample, sequenced in a study of cytomegalovirus exposure and HLA in healthy donors. The table came from immunoSEQ multiplex PCR; TCRdb's copy has only in-frame clones and leaves some out. The sample holds 95,000 to 150,000 clones; roughly nine tenths are singletons and the top ten take about 1.1%. The sequenced sample was PBMCs. The receptors originated from a woman in her late teens or twenties in good health and CMV-seronegative.

The chain links TRBV7-9 to TRBJ2-5, with TRBD1 matching 7 bases. Germline CDR1 is SEHNR and CDR2 is FQNEAQ (reference sequence). The CDR3 is 13 amino acids. J lost 4 bases, V lost 4 bases, and 3 bases had no gene match. The CDR3 DNA reads as TGTGCCAGCAGCTCGGGACAGACAGAGACCCAGTACTTC. It translates to CASSSGQTETQYF.

The chain couples TRBV5-1 to TRBJ2-1; D might be TRBD1 (6 bases). The CDR3 loop spans 14 amino acids. Germline-derived CDR1 and CDR2 are SGHRS and YFSETQ. The V gene lost 4 bases and the J gene lost 8 bases, with 16 bases spanning the gap. The CDR3 sequence: CASSRFSGVDEQFF. The DNA for the CDR3 is TGCGCCAGCAGCCGATTCTCAGGGGTCGATGAGCAGTTCTTC.

This clone was recorded once. V usage is TRBV9 and J usage is TRBJ2-1; 9 bases align to TRBD1. The V gene's germline CDR1 is SGDLS and CDR2 YYNGEE. The CDR3 loop spans 14 amino acids. Unmatched junction bases numbered 5, after V lost 3 bases and J lost 7 bases. The DNA for the CDR3 is TGTGCCAGCAGCGCCCGGGACAGGGAAAATGAGCAGTTCTTC. Protein sequence: CASSARDRENEQFF.

The DNA of the CDR3 is TGTGCCAGCAGGTGGGAGGGGCCAGATACGCAGTATTTT. Amino acid sequence: CASRWEGPDTQYF. V usage is TRBV2 and J usage is TRBJ2-3; 7 nucleotides agree with TRBD2. Germline CDR1 SNHLY, CDR2 FYNNEI. This CDR3 has 13 residues. After removal of 6 bases from V and 4 bases from J, the junction contained 4 bases not matched to a gene.

The chain uses TRBV2 and TRBJ2-1; 9 positions match TRBD2. The junction had 5 bases not matched to a gene; V was cut back by 4 bases and J by 1 base. The length of the CDR3 is 16 residues. CDR1 SNHLY and CDR2 FYNNEI come from the germline V gene. In nucleotides, the CDR3 is TGTGCCAGCAGTGTCTTAGCGGGGGAGTCCTACAATGAGCAGTTCTTC. Amino acids: CASSVLAGESYNEQFF.

The CDR3 reads CASSVVAGGNTGELFF. The CDR3 DNA is TGTGCCAGCAGCGTAGTTGCGGGAGGGAACACCGGGGAGCTGTTTTTT. The chain recombines TRBV9 with TRBJ2-2; 8 bases match TRBD2. Germline CDR1 reads SGDLS; CDR2 reads YYNGEE. Trimming took 0 bases from V and 1 from J; bases not matched to a gene: 2. CDR3 length equals 16 residues.

The V and J genes are TRBV27 and TRBJ1-5; possible D gene TRBD1, 5 bases. CDR1 is MNHEY, CDR2 SMNVEV, per germline (reference sequence). Trimming cost V 2 bases and J 9 bases, with 11 bases left between them. The CDR3 is made up of 13 amino acids. The CDR3 is CASSLQGGWPQHF. CDR3 nucleotides: TGTGCCAGCAGTTTACAGGGTGGGTGGCCCCAGCATTTT.

The genes are TRBV7-6 and TRBJ1-1; 9 nucleotides agree with TRBD1. The CDR3 consists of 15 residues. V was pared by 5 bases and J by 2 bases, with 6 bases of the junction left unmatched. Germline V lookup: CDR1 SGHVS, CDR2 FNYEAQ. In nucleotides, the CDR3 is TGTGCCAGCAGCCAAGGACAGGGGATTAACACTGAAGCTTTCTTT. Residues: CASSQGQGINTEAFF.

The chain joins TRBV9 to TRBJ2-5; weak D call: TRBD2 (5 bases). The germline V gene has CDR1 SGDLS and CDR2 YYNGEE. Deletions cut 4 bases from V and 5 bases from J, with 12 bases between. The CDR3 length is 13 residues. The CDR3 bases are TGTGCCAGCAGCCCCACCGGGGAGGAGACCCAGTACTTC. It codes for CASSPTGEETQYF. Variable domain in full (rest from reference TRBV9 and TRBJ2-5): DSGVTQTPKHLITATGQRVTLRCSPRSGDLSVYWYQQSLDQGLQFLIQYYNGEERAKGNILERFSAQQFPDLHSELNLSSLELGDSALYFCASSPTGEETQYFGPGTRLLVL.

This chain joins TRBV27 and TRBJ2-7, with 8 bases matching TRBD1. V shed 1 base and J 3 bases; nucleotides not matched to a gene: 8. This CDR3 region has 16 residues. Germline CDR1 and CDR2: MNHEY and SMNVEV (reference sequence). CDR3: CASSLLGGQAFYEQYV. CDR3 bases: TGTGCCAGCAGTTTATTGGGGGGACAGGCCTTCTACGAGCAGTACGTC.

This chain links TRBV11-2 with TRBJ1-2; D call uncertain. From germline, CDR1 is SGHAT and CDR2 FQNNGV. The CDR3 extends over 13 amino acids. The V gene lost 5 bases and the J gene lost 2 bases, with 9 bases spanning the gap. For the CDR3, the DNA is TGTGCCAGCAGCCCAGATCACAACTATGGCTACACCTTC. This encodes CASSPDHNYGYTF.

V and J are TRBV9 and TRBJ2-7, with 11 bases lining up with TRBD2. The CDR3 has 15 amino acids. Germline V lookup: CDR1 SGDLS, CDR2 YYNGEE. Trimming cost V 3 bases and J 3 bases; bases outside gene matches: 5. CDR3: CASSGGTSGHYEQYF. The CDR3 DNA follows: TGTGCCAGCAGCGGGGGGACTAGCGGACACTACGAGCAGTACTTC. The full variable domain, with the rest looked up from reference TRBV9 and TRBJ2-7, is DSGVTQTPKHLITATGQRVTLRCSPRSGDLSVYWYQQSLDQGLQFLIQYYNGEERAKGNILERFSAQQFPDLHSELNLSSLELGDSALYFCASSGGTSGHYEQYFGPGTRLTVT.

The chain links TRBV5-1 to TRBJ2-1; 8 bases line up with TRBD2. The CDR3 has 15 residues. The trim removed 5 bases at V and 7 bases at J, leaving 11 bases unmatched. Germline CDR1 is SGHRS and CDR2 is YFSETQ. The CDR3 here is CASSSPGGGLNEQFF. In nucleotides, the CDR3 is TGCGCCAGCAGTTCCCCAGGCGGGGGGTTGAATGAGCAGTTCTTC.

This clone was seen only a few times. The chain links TRBV19 to TRBJ1-2, with D perhaps matching TRBD1 (5 bases). Germline lookup yields CDR1 LNHDA and CDR2 SQIVND (reference sequence). V was cut by 5 bases and J by 5 bases, with 12 bases left in between. The CDR3 is made up of 13 amino acids. The CDR3 here is CASSPDGGYGYTF. In DNA form, the CDR3 reads TGTGCCAGTAGTCCGGACGGGGGATATGGCTACACCTTC.

This rearrangement joins TRBV28 to TRBJ1-1; maybe TRBD1 (6 bases). The CDR3 is 13 residues long. The V gene lost 4 bases and the J gene lost 6 bases, with 12 bases spanning the gap. Germline V gives CDR1 MDHEN, CDR2 SYDVKM. The CDR3 is CASSWTVPPEAFF. In nucleotides, the CDR3 is TGTGCCAGCAGTTGGACAGTGCCACCTGAAGCTTTCTTT.

The chain is built from TRBV6-5 and TRBJ2-1, with a possible D match to TRBD2 (5 bases). The V gene's germline CDR1 is MNHEY and CDR2 SVGAGI. The CDR3 totals 12 residues. V lost 6 bases and J 9 bases, leaving 12 bases between the germline ends. CDR3 sequence reads: CASSSGSSEQFF. In DNA, the CDR3 is TGTGCCAGCAGCTCGGGGTCTAGTGAGCAGTTCTTC.

V usage is TRBV5-1 and J usage is TRBJ2-5; 7 bases fit TRBD1. CDR3 size: 14 residues. From germline, CDR1 is SGHRS and CDR2 YFSETQ. Trimming took 3 bases from V and 1 from J; bases not matched to a gene: 3. CDR3 coding DNA: TGCGCCAGCAGCTGGGGACAGAGCCAAGAGACCCAGTACTTC. It codes for CASSWGQSQETQYF.

The gene calls are TRBV2 and TRBJ1-5; D possibly corresponds to TRBD1 (6 bases). From germline, CDR1 is SNHLY and CDR2 FYNNEI. The CDR3 is 15 amino acids. The V and J ends lost 6 bases and 0 bases respectively, with 12 bases between them. The CDR3 is CASSADRTSNQPQHF. The CDR3 nucleotides read TGTGCCAGCAGCGCTGACAGGACTAGCAATCAGCCCCAGCATTTT.

The rearrangement links TRBV7-2 to TRBJ2-7, with D maybe TRBD2 (5 bases). Trimming cost V 2 bases and J 6 bases, with 11 bases left between them. The germline V gene encodes CDR1 SGHTA and CDR2 FQGNSA. The CDR3 spans 13 residues. CDR3: CASSLPGMGEQYF. The CDR3 DNA is TGTGCCAGCAGCTTACCCGGGATGGGCGAGCAGTACTTC. Combining the CDR3 with reference TRBV7-2 and TRBJ2-7 gives the whole variable domain GAGVSQSPSNKVTEKGKDVELRCDPISGHTALYWYRQSLGQGLEFLIYFQGNSAPDKSGLPSDRFSAERTGGSVSTLTIQRTQQEDSAVYLCASSLPGMGEQYFGPGTRLTVT.

V and J are TRBV5-1 and TRBJ2-5; TRBD2 matches 10 bases. The CDR3 length is 15 residues. The J segment lost 3 bases and the V segment lost 0 bases, leaving 2 bases of the junction unmatched. Looked up from germline, CDR1 is SGHRS and CDR2 is YFSETQ. CDR3 loop: CASSLASGGEETQYF. The DNA for the CDR3 is TGCGCCAGCAGCTTGGCCAGCGGGGGGGAAGAGACCCAGTACTTC.

The chain employs TRBV5-1 and TRBJ2-3; 11 nucleotides line up with TRBD1. After removal of 4 bases from V and 5 bases from J, the junction contained 12 bases not matched to a gene. Germline-derived CDR1 and CDR2 are SGHRS and YFSETQ. The CDR3 spans 17 residues. For the CDR3, the DNA is TGCGCCAGCAGCGTTAACGGACAGGGGGCTGATGGAGATACGCAGTATTTT. Its translation is CASSVNGQGADGDTQYF.

Written as DNA, the CDR3 is TGTGCCAGCAGCTTGGGACCTAGCTCTGGAAACACCATATATTTT. This translates into CASSLGPSSGNTIYF. The chain recombines TRBV5-6 with TRBJ1-3; D ambiguous. V lost 0 bases to trimming and J lost 0 bases, with 7 bases between them. Germline values: CDR1 SGHDT, CDR2 YYEEEE. The length of the CDR3 is 15 residues.

The rearrangement links TRBV18 to TRBJ1-4, with 7 bases that match TRBD1. Germline trimming cut 4 bases from V and 4 bases from J; bases unmatched to any gene: 9. Looked up from germline, CDR1 is KGHSH and CDR2 is LQKENI. The CDR3 is made up of 16 amino acids. CDR3 nucleotides: TGTGCCAGCTCACTATACCGACAGGGTCATAATGAAAAACTGTTTTTT. Translation gives CASSLYRQGHNEKLFF.

V gene TRBV6-5 combines with J gene TRBJ1-1; no firm D call. CDR1 and CDR2 from the germline V gene are MNHEY and SVGAGI. The CDR3 consists of 13 residues. V lost 6 bases and J lost 6, with 14 bases in between. In nucleotides, the CDR3 is TGTGCCAGCAGCCGGATGGGGAGGTCTGAAGCTTTCTTT. Translation: CASSRMGRSEAFF.

The chain recombines TRBV28 with TRBJ2-3, with D possibly matching TRBD2 (7 bases). CDR3 length: 16 residues. Germline CDR1 and CDR2: MDHEN and SYDVKM. V lost 1 base and J 6 bases, leaving 17 bases between the germline ends. The chain's CDR3 is CASSLLERGGADTQYF. The CDR3 DNA sequence: TGTGCCAGCAGTTTATTGGAGCGAGGGGGGGCGGATACGCAGTATTTT.